This entry concerns a single TCR beta chain. Using immunoSEQ multiplex PCR, the repertoire was profiled, and TCRdb retains in-frame clones only, with some absent. The sample records roughly 95,000 clones, 75% to 95% being singletons. The data originate from a study of blood T cell repertoires in COVID-19. Study in general: From T cells, B-cell-depleted T cells, or PBMCs came the material, which was cDNA or gDNA.

The specimen sequenced was peripheral blood. The TCR comes from a woman aged 45 to 65 in a cohort sampled during active COVID-19.

DNA for the CDR3: TGTGCCAGCAGCTTGACTAGCGGCATTAGAACAGATACGCAGTATTTT. It translates to CASSLTSGIRTDTQYF. The V gene is TRBV2, the J gene TRBJ2-3; 9 bases match TRBD2. Germline V gives CDR1 SNHLY, CDR2 FYNNEI. The V gene end was trimmed by 6 bases and the J gene end by 3 bases; junction bases not matched to a gene: 10. This CDR3 spans 16 amino acids.